This TCR beta chain was sequenced during a study of OX40 agonist ivuxolimab in advanced cancers. Assay: immunoSEQ multiplex PCR; the TCRdb copy retains only in-frame clones and omits some. Altogether around 76,000 clones are present, 84% being singletons, with the ten largest covering around 1.1%. With respect to this clone: The target antigen is unknown.

Regarding the study as a whole: The study found that CD8+ T cells averaged more expanded clones than CD4+.

CDR3 length: 16 amino acids. Germline V lookup: CDR1 SEHNR, CDR2 FQNEAQ (reference sequence). V was clipped by 5 bases and J by 5 bases, with 21 bases between them. The sequence was obtained from an adult with an advanced solid tumor such as melanoma, head and neck, liver or kidney cancer. This chain joins TRBV7-9 and TRBJ1-1; D perhaps matches TRBD1 (6 bases). The sequencing used CD4+ or CD8+ T cells sorted from blood, collected in a trial of the OX40 agonist ivuxolimab. The DNA of the CDR3 is TGTGCCAGCAGCACCTCACTGAGGGCCCAGGGGACTGAAGCTTTCTTT. Protein: CASSTSLRAQGTEAFF.